What follows are 2 T cell receptor beta chains derived from one specimen sequenced in a study of T-cell reconstitution after alpha-beta-depleted transplantation in children. Construction of the TCRbeta library involved unique molecular identifiers. One entry per CDR3 protein results from TCRdb running MiXCR on the PCR reads. The top ten hold roughly 5.5% of the sample, which has around 100,000 distinct CDR3 sequences, 6% seen once. Here the sequenced sample was PBMCs, mostly from graft donor cells, taken 60 days after TCRalphabeta/CD19-depleted stem cell transplant. The receptors come from a female patient aged 2-10 years who had a stem cell transplant for Fanconi anemia, so the T cells may come from the graft donor.

This clonotype was picked up many times. The chain joins TRBV9 to TRBJ2-7; D is tentatively TRBD1 or TRBD2 (5 bases each). Germline lookup yields CDR1 SGDLS and CDR2 YYNGEE. The CDR3 is 14 amino acids. The V end was cut by 0 bases, the J end by 2 bases, with 9 bases between. The CDR3 DNA reads as TGTGCCAGCAGCGTAGGCAGGGAGACCTACGAGCAGTACTTC. As protein: CASSVGRETYEQYF.

This clonotype was detected ten times or more. This chain connects TRBV5-4 to TRBJ2-2; D may be TRBD2 (6 bases). CDR3 length: 19 amino acids. The germline V gene encodes CDR1 SGHNT and CDR2 YYREEE (reference sequence). Trimming took 3 bases from V and 6 from J, leaving 27 bases between them. CDR3 residues: CASSSLRPGNGLLAGELFF. The CDR3 DNA is TGTGCCAGCAGCTCCTTGAGGCCAGGGAACGGACTATTGGCCGGGGAGCTGTTTTTT. The full variable domain, its missing parts supplied by reference TRBV5-4 and TRBJ2-2, is ETGVTQSPTHLIKTRGQQVTLRCSSQSGHNTVSWYQQALGQGPQFIFQYYREEENGRGNFPPRFSGLQFPNYSSELNVNALELDDSALYLCASSSLRPGNGLLAGELFFGEGSRLTVL.